What follows is one T cell receptor (beta chain) and its context. Its antigen is as yet unknown. This specimen belongs to a study of CXCR3-negative and CXCR3-positive naive CD8 T cells. Study findings and constraints: In CXCR3-positive naive cells, the TRB CDR3s were more hydrophobic than in CXCR3-negative naive cells.

In preparing the TRB cDNA libraries, 5' RACE with UMI labels was used. TCRdb reprocessed the 5' RACE reads, with one entry per CDR3 protein and no DNA. Recorded for this sample: about 120,000 distinct CDR3 sequences. CDR3 size: 13 residues. Per the germline V gene, CDR1 is SEHNR and CDR2 is FQNEAQ (reference sequence). The gene calls are TRBV7-9 and TRBJ2-2. This TCR was recovered from a human donor in good health. Some clones in this sample may be carry-over from other donors' samples. The sample taken for sequencing was naive CXCR3+ CD8+ T cells from blood. Subset indicated: CD45RO-CCR7+CD27+CD95- naive CD8+ T cells expressing CXCR3 (TNR3+). The CDR3 sequence is CASSLALPGELFF.